The TCR beta chain under discussion was sequenced for a study of sequential checkpoint blockade in melanoma. About this clone: Other DNA sequences of this sample code for an identical CDR3.

Germline V gene data show CDR1 as SQVTM and CDR2 as ANQGSEA. The ends were cut back, 3 bases at V and 2 bases at J, with 11 bases in the middle. The CDR3 is 13 amino acids. Libraries were prepared by immunoSEQ multiplex PCR; TCRdb keeps only in-frame clonotypes and omits some of them. The profile shows more than 10,000 clones, 82% of them singletons. Indicated treatment: randomized to nivolumab then ipilimumab (arm A) or the reverse (arm B). Patients had received no earlier DNA-damaging chemotherapy. The sequence derives from a human donor with melanoma. The rearrangement links TRBV29-1 to TRBJ2-7; D perhaps matches TRBD1 (5 bases). The sample in question was CD8+ T cells sorted from blood (inferred from file names), obtained from a patient given nivolumab and ipilimumab in sequence. DNA of the CDR3: TGCAGCGTTGAGTCGGACATAGCCTACGAGCAGTACTTC. Residues: CSVESDIAYEQYF.